This T cell receptor beta chain derives from a study of blood T cell repertoires in COVID-19. How the authors handled the data: Counts of nucleated cells, estimated from reference gene primer amplification, were obtained. Generated by immunoSEQ multiplex PCR, the TCRdb table keeps only in-frame clones and is missing some. The V and J calls and the clone size are those of that table, but D and trimming were determined from the DNA. Among 350,000 to 450,000 clones listed, over 75% were seen once. Membership in each cohort depended on participant-reported clinical history. With V trimmed by 4 bases and J by 6 bases, 4 bases remained unmatched. Per germline, CDR1 MNHEY and CDR2 SVGAGI. The CDR3 totals 14 residues. This clone was recorded once.

The sample comprised PBMCs or T cells enriched from blood (not recorded which). This TCR derives from a man in his forties or fifties in a cohort exposed to, infected with or recovered from COVID-19 (not recorded which). The chain carries TRBV6-5 and TRBJ2-2; 8 positions agree with TRBD1. In nucleotides, the CDR3 is TGTGCCAGCAGTTCAATCAGGGGGCCCGGGGAGCTGTTTTTT. Its protein product is CASSSIRGPGELFF.